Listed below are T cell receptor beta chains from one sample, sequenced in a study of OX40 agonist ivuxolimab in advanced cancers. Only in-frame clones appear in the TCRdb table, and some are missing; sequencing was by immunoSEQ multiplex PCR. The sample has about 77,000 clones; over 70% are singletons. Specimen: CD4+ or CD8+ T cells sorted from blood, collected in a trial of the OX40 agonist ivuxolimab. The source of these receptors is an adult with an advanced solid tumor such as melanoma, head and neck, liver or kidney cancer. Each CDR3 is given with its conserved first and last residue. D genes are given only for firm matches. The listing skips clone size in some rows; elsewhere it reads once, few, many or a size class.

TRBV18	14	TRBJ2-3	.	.	TGTGCCAGCTCTCCAGGGAAGGGTCCAGATACGCAGTATTTT	CASSPGKGPDTQYF
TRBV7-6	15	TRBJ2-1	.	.	TGTGCCAGCAGCAAAGGGGGGGGCCTAGAGAATGAGCAGTTCTTC	CASSKGGGLENEQFF
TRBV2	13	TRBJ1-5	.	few	TGTGCCAGCAGTGAGTTGAAGGAACAGCCCCAGCATTTT	CASSELKEQPQHF
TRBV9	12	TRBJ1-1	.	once	TGTGCCAGCAGCGTAGAGGGGGGGCAAGCTTTCTTT	CASSVEGGQAFF
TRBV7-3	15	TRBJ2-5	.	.	TGTGCCAGCAGCTTAGGCCTAGCGAATGGGGAGACCCAGTACTTC	CASSLGLANGETQYF
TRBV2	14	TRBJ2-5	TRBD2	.	TGTGCCAGCAGTGAACGCCGGGGAGGGGAGACCCAGTACTTC	CASSERRGGETQYF
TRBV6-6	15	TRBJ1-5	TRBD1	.	TGTGCCAGCAGTCAAACGACAGGGTCAAGTCAGCCCCAGCATTTT	CASSQTTGSSQPQHF
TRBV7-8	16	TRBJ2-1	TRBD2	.	TGTGCCAGCAGCCCGGATAGCGGGACGAAGAGGAATGAGCAGTTCTTC	CASSPDSGTKRNEQFF
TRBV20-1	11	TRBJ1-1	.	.	TGCAGTGCTAGTGGGCGACCTGAAGCTTTCTTT	CSASGRPEAFF
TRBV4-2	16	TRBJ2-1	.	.	TGTGCCAGCAGCCAGGGAACGCTGACTTCCTACAATGAGCAGTTCTTC	CASSQGTLTSYNEQFF
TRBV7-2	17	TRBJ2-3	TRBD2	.	TGTGCCAGCAGCGGCCGGACTAGCGGTTTCGCCACAGATACGCAGTATTTT	CASSGRTSGFATDTQYF
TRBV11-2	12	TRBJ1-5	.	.	TGTGCCAGCAGGGGGCAGGGGCAGCCCCAGCATTTT	CASRGQGQPQHF
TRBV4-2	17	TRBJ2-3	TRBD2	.	TGTGCCAGCAGCCCGGGACTAGCGGGGGGGCCGGGGGATACGCAGTATTTT	CASSPGLAGGPGDTQYF
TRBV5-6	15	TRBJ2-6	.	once	TGTGCCAGCAGCTTGAAGGGGCCTGGGGCCAACGTCCTGACTTTC	CASSLKGPGANVLTF
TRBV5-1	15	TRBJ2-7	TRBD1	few	TGCGCCAGCAGCTCCGACAGGGGTCGGGTCGACGAGCAGTACTTC	CASSSDRGRVDEQYF
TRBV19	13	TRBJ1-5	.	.	TGTGCCAGTAGTATGTCCACGTCGCAGCCCCAGCATTTT	CASSMSTSQPQHF
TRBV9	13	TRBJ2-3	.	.	TGTGCCAGCAGCGTAGCTATCGCAGATACACAGTATTTT	CASSVAIADTQYF
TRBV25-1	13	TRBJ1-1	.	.	TGTGCCAGCAGTAGAGGGGGATGGACTGAAGCTTTCTTT	CASSRGGWTEAFF
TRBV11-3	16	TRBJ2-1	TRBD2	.	TGTGCCAGCAGCCCGACTAGCGCGAGCTCCTACAATGAGCAGTTCTTC	CASSPTSASSYNEQFF
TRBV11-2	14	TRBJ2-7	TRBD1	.	TGTGCCAGCAGCCGGACAGGGGGCAAGGACGAGCAGTACTTC	CASSRTGGKDEQYF
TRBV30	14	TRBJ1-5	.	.	TGTGCCTGGAGTGACGCTTATAGCAATCAGCCCCAGCATTTT	CAWSDAYSNQPQHF
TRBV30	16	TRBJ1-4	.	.	TGTGCCTGGGAGAGGGGGGGGCCCGCAACTAATGAAAAACTGTTTTTT	CAWERGGPATNEKLFF
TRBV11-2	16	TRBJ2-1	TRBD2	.	TGTGCCAGCAGCTTAGCGAGCGGGGGGAACTACAATGAGCAGTTCTTC	CASSLASGGNYNEQFF
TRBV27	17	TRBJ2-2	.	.	TGTGCCAGCACCTTTGGTGGTTCACTCTCGAACACCGGGGAGCTGTTTTTT	CASTFGGSLSNTGELFF
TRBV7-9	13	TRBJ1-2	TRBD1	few	TGTGCCAGCAGCGCACAGGGGGACTATGGCTACACCTTC	CASSAQGDYGYTF
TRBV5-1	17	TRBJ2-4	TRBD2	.	TGCGCCAGCAGCTTGGGGGGACTAGCGGGAAGCAAAAACATTCAGTACTTC	CASSLGGLAGSKNIQYF
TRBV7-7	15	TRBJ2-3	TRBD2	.	TGTGCTAGCAGCCGTAGCGGGGGGGACACAGATACGCAGTATTTT	CASSRSGGDTDTQYF
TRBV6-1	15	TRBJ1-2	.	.	TGTGCCAGCAGTGAAACAGGAACTAGTAACTATGGCTACACCTTC	CASSETGTSNYGYTF
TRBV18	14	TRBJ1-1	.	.	TGTGCCAGCTCACGAGACAACACGGACAGCGAAGCTTTCTTT	CASSRDNTDSEAFF
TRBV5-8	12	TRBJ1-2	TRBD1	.	TGTGCCAGCAGCTGGGACAGGCGCGGCTACACCTTC	CASSWDRRGYTF
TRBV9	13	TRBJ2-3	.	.	TGTGCCAGCAGCGTTTCATACACAGATACGCAGTATTTT	CASSVSYTDTQYF
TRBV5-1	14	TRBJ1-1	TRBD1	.	TGCGCCAGCAGCCGACAGGGGGGAAACACTGAAGCTTTCTTT	CASSRQGGNTEAFF
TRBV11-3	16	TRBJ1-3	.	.	TGTGCCAGCACCTGGGGCGACTGGGGATCTGGAAACACCATATATTTT	CASTWGDWGSGNTIYF
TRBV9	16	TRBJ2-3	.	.	TGTGCCAGCAGCCCCACCGTGGGAGCGGGCACAGATACGCAGTATTTT	CASSPTVGAGTDTQYF
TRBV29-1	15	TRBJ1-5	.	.	TGCAGCGTTGACTGCGCGACAGGCATCGTACAGCCCCAGCATTTT	CSVDCATGIVQPQHF
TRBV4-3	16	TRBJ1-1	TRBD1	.	TGCGCCAGCAGCCAAGCTTTGGGGACAGTGAACACTGAAGCTTTCTTT	CASSQALGTVNTEAFF
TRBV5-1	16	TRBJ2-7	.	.	TGCGCCAGCAGCTTGGGTGACGTCGACTCAACCTACGAGCAGTACTTC	CASSLGDVDSTYEQYF
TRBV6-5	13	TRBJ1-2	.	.	TGTGCCAGCAGGTTGGACACAATGTATGGCTACACCTTC	CASRLDTMYGYTF
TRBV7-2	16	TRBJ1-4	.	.	TGTGCCAGCAGCTCGCGTATCTGGGCAACTAATGAAAAACTGTTTTTT	CASSSRIWATNEKLFF